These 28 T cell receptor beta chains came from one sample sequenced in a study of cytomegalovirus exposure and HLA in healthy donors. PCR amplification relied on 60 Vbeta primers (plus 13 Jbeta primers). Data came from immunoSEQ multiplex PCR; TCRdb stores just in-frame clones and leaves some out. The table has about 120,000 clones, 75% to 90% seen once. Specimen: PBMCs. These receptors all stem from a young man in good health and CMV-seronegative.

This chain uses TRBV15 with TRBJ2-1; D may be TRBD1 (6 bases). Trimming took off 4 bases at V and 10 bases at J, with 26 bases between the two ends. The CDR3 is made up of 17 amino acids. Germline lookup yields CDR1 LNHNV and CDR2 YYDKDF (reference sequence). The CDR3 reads CATSNYRDTGLYSEQFF. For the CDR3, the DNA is TGTGCCACCAGCAACTACCGGGACACGGGCCTCTACAGCGAGCAGTTCTTC.

CDR3 sequence reads: CASSLGGYQPQHF. In DNA form, the CDR3 reads TGTGCCAGCAGCTTAGGCGGATATCAGCCCCAGCATTTT. The chain uses TRBV5-8 and TRBJ1-5; D is unresolved. Germline V CDR1 and CDR2: SGHTS, YDEGEE. The CDR3 sequence is 13 residues long. Trimming cost V 2 bases and J 5 bases, with 8 bases left between them. The full variable domain, its missing parts supplied by reference TRBV5-8 and TRBJ1-5, is EAGVTQSPTHLIKTRGQQATLRCSPISGHTSVYWYQQALGLGLQFLLWYDEGEERNRGNFPPRFSGRQFPNYSSELNVNALELEDSALYLCASSLGGYQPQHFGDGTRLSIL.

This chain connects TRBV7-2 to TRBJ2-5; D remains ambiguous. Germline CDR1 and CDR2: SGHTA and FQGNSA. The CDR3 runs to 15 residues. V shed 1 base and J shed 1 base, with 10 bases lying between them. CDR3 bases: TGTGCCAGCAGCTTAGTCCGCGGCAGCCAAGAGACCCAGTACTTC. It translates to CASSLVRGSQETQYF. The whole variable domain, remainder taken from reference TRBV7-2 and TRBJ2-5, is GAGVSQSPSNKVTEKGKDVELRCDPISGHTALYWYRQSLGQGLEFLIYFQGNSAPDKSGLPSDRFSAERTGGSVSTLTIQRTQQEDSAVYLCASSLVRGSQETQYFGPGTRLLVL.

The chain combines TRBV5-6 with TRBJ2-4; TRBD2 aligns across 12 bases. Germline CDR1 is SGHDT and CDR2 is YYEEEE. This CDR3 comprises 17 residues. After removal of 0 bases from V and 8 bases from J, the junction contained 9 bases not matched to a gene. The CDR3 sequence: CASSLVASGGELDIQYF. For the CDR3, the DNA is TGTGCCAGCAGCTTGGTGGCTAGCGGGGGGGAGCTGGACATTCAGTACTTC. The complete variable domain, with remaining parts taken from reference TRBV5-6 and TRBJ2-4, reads DAGVTQSPTHLIKTRGQQVTLRCSPKSGHDTVSWYQQALGQGPQFIFQYYEEEERQRGNFPDRFSGHQFPNYSSELNVNALLLGDSALYLCASSLVASGGELDIQYFGAGTRLSVL.

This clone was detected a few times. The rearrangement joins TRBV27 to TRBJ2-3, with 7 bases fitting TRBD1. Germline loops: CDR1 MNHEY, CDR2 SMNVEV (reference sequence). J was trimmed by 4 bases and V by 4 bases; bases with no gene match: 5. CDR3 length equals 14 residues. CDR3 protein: CASSSLGQADTQYF. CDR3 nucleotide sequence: TGTGCCAGCAGTTCCCTTGGACAGGCAGATACGCAGTATTTT.

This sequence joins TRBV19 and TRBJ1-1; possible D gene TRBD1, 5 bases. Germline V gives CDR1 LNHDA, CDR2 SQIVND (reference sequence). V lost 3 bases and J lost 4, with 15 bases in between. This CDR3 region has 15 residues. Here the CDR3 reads CASSMHLQRGTEAFF. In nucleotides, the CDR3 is TGTGCCAGTAGTATGCACCTCCAAAGGGGCACTGAAGCTTTCTTT.

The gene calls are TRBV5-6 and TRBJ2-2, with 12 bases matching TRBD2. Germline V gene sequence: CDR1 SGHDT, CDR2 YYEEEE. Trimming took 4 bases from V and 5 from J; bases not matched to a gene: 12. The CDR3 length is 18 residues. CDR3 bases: TGTGCCAGCAGCCGACCCTCTAGCGGGGGGGCCAAAACCGGGGAGCTGTTTTTT. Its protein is CASSRPSSGGAKTGELFF.

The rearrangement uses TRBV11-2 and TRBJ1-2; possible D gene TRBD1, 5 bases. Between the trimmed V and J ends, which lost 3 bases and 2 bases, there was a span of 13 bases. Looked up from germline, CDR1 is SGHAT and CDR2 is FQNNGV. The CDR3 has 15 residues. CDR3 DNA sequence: TGTGCCAGCAGCTTGGGCAGGACACCGAACTATGGCTACACCTTC. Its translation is CASSLGRTPNYGYTF.

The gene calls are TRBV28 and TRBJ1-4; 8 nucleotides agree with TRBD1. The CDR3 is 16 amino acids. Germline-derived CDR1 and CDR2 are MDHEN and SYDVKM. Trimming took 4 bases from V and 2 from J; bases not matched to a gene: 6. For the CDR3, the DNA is TGTGCCAGCAGTTCCATACAGGGGGAGACTAATGAAAAACTGTTTTTT. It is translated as CASSSIQGETNEKLFF.

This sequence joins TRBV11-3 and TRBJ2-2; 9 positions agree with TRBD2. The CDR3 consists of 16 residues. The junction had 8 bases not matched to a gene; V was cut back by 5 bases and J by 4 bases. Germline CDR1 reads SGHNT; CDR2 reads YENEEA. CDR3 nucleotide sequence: TGTGCCAGCAGCCAAGCGGGGGGCGCGGGCACCGGGGAGCTGTTTTTT. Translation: CASSQAGGAGTGELFF.

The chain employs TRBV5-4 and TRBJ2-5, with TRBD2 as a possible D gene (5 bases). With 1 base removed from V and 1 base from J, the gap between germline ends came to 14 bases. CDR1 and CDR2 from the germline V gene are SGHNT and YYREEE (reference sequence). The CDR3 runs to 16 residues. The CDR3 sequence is CASSLLSRGFQETQYF. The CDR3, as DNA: TGTGCCAGCAGCTTGCTTTCCCGGGGTTTCCAAGAGACCCAGTACTTC.

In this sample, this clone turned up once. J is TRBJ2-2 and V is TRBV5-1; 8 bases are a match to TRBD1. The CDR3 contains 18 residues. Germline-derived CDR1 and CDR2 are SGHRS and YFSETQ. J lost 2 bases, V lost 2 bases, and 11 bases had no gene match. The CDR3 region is CASSFLPLGTGNTGELFF. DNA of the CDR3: TGCGCCAGCAGCTTTCTTCCGTTGGGGACAGGAAACACCGGGGAGCTGTTTTTT.

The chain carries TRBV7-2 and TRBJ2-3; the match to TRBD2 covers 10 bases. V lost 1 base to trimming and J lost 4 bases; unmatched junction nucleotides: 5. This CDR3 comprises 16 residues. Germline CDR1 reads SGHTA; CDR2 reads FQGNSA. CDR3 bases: TGTGCCAGCAGCTTAGGGGTAGCGGGGGGCGCAGATACGCAGTATTTT. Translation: CASSLGVAGGADTQYF. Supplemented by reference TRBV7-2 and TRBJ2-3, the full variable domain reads GAGVSQSPSNKVTEKGKDVELRCDPISGHTALYWYRQSLGQGLEFLIYFQGNSAPDKSGLPSDRFSAERTGGSVSTLTIQRTQQEDSAVYLCASSLGVAGGADTQYFGPGTRLTVL.

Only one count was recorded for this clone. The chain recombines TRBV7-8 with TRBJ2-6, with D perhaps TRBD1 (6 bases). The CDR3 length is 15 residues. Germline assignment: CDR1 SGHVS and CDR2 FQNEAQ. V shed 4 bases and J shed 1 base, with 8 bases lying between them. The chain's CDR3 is CASSYRVSGANVLTF. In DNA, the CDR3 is TGTGCCAGCAGCTACAGGGTGTCTGGGGCCAACGTCCTGACTTTC.

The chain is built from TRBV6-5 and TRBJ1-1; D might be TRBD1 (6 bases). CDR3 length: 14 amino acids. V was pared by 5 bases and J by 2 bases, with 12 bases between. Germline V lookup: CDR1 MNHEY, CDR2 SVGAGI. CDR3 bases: TGTGCCAGCAGTCCTAGGACAGCAAACACTGAAGCTTTCTTT. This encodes CASSPRTANTEAFF.

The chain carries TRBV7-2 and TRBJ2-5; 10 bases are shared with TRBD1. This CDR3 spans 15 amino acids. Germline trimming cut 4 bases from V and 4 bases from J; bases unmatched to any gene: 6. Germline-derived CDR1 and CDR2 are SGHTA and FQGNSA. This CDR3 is CASSYRRDRGETQYF. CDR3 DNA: TGTGCCAGCAGCTACCGTCGGGACAGGGGAGAGACCCAGTACTTC.

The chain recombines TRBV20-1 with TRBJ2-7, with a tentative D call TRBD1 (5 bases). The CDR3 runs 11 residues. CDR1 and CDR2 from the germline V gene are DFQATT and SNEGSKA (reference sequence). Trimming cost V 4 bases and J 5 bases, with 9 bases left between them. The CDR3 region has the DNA TGCAGTGCTAATCAGGGTCACGAGCAGTACTTC. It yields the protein CSANQGHEQYF.

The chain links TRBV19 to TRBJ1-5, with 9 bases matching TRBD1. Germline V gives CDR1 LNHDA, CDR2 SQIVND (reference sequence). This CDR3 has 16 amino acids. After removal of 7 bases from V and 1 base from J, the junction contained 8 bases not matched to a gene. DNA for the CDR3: TGTGCCAGTACGGACAGGGGAAGTTGGAGCAATCAGCCCCAGCATTTT. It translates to CASTDRGSWSNQPQHF.

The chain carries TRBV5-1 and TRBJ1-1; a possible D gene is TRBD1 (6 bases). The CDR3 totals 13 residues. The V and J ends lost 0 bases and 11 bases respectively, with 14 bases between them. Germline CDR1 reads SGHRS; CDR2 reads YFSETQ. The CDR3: CASSLATGGHAFF. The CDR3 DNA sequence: TGCGCCAGCAGCTTGGCCACGGGGGGGCATGCTTTCTTT.

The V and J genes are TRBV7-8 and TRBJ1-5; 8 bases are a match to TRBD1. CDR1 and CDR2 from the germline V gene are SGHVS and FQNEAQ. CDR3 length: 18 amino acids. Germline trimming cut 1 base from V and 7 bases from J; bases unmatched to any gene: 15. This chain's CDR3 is CASSLDLQGAGRGQPQHF. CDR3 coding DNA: TGTGCCAGCAGCTTAGACCTTCAGGGGGCGGGACGCGGACAGCCCCAGCATTTT. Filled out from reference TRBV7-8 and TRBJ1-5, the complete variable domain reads GAGVSQSPRYKVAKRGQDVALRCDPISGHVSLFWYQQALGQGPEFLTYFQNEAQLDKSGLPSDRFFAERPEGSVSTLKIQRTQQEDSAVYLCASSLDLQGAGRGQPQHFGDGTRLSIL.

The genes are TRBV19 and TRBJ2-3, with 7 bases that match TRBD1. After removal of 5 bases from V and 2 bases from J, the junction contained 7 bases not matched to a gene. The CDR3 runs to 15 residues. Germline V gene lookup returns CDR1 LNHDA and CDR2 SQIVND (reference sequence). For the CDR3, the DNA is TGTGCCAGTAGTCCCTCAGGACAGGCCACAGATACGCAGTATTTT. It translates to CASSPSGQATDTQYF.

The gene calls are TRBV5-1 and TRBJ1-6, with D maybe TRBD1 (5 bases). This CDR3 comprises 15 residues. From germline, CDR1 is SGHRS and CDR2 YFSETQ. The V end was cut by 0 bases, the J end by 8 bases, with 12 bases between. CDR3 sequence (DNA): TGCGCCAGCAGCTTGGGTCCAGGGAGGGATTCACCCCTCCACTTT. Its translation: CASSLGPGRDSPLHF.

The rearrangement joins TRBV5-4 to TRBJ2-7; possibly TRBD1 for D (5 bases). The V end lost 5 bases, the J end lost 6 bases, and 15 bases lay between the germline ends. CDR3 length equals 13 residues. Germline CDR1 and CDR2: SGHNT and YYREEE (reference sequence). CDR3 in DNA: TGTGCCAGCAGTTGGGCAGGGCCATCCGAGCAGTACTTC. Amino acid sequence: CASSWAGPSEQYF.

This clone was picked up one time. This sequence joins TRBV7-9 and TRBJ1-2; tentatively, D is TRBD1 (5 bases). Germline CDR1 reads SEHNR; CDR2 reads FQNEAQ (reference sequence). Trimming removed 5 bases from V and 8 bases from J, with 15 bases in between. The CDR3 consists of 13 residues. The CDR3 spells CASSPVRGGGYTF. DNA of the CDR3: TGTGCCAGCAGCCCCGTAAGGGGAGGCGGCTACACCTTC. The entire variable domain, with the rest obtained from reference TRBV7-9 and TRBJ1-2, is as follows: DTGVSQNPRHKITKRGQNVTFRCDPISEHNRLYWYRQTLGQGPEFLTYFQNEAQLEKSRLLSDRFSAERPKGSFSTLEIQRTEQGDSAMYLCASSPVRGGGYTFGSGTRLTVV.

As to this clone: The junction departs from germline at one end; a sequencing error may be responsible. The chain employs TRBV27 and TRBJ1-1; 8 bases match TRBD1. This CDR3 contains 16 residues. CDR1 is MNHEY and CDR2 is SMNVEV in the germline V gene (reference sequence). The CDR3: CAGSFYGQGENTEAFF. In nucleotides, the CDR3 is TGTGCCGGCAGTTTCTATGGACAGGGCGAGAACACTGAAGCTTTCTTT.

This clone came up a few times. CDR3 in amino acids: CALNYGQGGAGANVLTF. The CDR3 nucleotides read TGTGCCCTCAATTACGGACAGGGAGGTGCTGGGGCCAACGTCCTGACTTTC. The J gene is TRBJ2-6, the V gene TRBV7-9; TRBD1 agrees at 8 bases. With 11 bases clipped from V and 2 bases from J, the junction kept 14 bases outside the gene matches. Germline lookup yields CDR1 SEHNR and CDR2 FQNEAQ (reference sequence). This CDR3 has 17 residues. Supplemented by reference TRBV7-9 and TRBJ2-6, the full variable domain reads DTGVSQNPRHKITKRGQNVTFRCDPISEHNRLYWYRQTLGQGPEFLTYFQNEAQLEKSRLLSDRFSAERPKGSFSTLEIQRTEQGDSAMYLCALNYGQGGAGANVLTFGAGSRLTVL.

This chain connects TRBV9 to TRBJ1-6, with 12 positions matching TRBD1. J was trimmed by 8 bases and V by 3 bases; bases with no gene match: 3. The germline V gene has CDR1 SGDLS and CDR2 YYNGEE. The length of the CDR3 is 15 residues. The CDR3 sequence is CASSAGTGGYSPLHF. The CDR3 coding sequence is TGTGCCAGCAGCGCAGGGACAGGGGGCTATTCACCCCTCCACTTT.

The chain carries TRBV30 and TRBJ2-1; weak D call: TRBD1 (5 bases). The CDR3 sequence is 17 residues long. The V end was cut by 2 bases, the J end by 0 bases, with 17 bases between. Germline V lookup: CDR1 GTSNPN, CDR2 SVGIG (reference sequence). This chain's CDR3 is CAWSLLDSSISYNEQFF. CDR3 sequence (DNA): TGTGCCTGGAGTCTCCTCGACAGCTCCATCTCCTACAATGAGCAGTTCTTC.